A single sample is the source of the 32 T cell receptor beta chains below, sequenced in a study of T-cell memory formation after mild COVID-19. Each CDR3 protein is one row after TCRdb ran MiXCR on the 5' RACE reads. The profile shows around 510,000 distinct CDR3 sequences, about a fifth of them singletons. The specimen was PBMCs or a T cell subset sorted from them (not recorded which). These receptor sequences come from an adult woman who had mild COVID-19 (a few samples of this study predate the infection). Cell type and time point are not known.

The chain uses TRBV20-1 and TRBJ1-4; no reliable D call. The CDR3 length is 15 residues. The germline V gene has CDR1 DFQATT and CDR2 SNEGSKA (reference sequence). Between the trimmed V and J ends, which lost 5 bases and 7 bases, there was a span of 20 bases. The CDR3 DNA sequence: TGCAGTGCTGGAACCGGGCCATCAAGAGGTGAAAAACTGTTTTTT. It codes for CSAGTGPSRGEKLFF.

The chain links TRBV18 to TRBJ1-2; D remains unclear. The CDR3 has 14 residues. V lost 3 bases and J lost 5, with 13 bases in between. Germline values: CDR1 KGHSH, CDR2 LQKENI. The CDR3 DNA follows: TGTGCCAGCTCACCGGACGGGAGACTGTATGGCTACACCTTC. Protein sequence: CASSPDGRLYGYTF.

This clonotype was observed a few times. This chain joins TRBV28 and TRBJ2-3; D is perhaps TRBD1 or TRBD2 (5 bases each). The CDR3 sequence is 14 residues long. V dropped 9 bases and J dropped 6 bases, with 19 bases sitting between them. The germline CDR1 and CDR2 sequences are MDHEN and SYDVKM. In nucleotides, the CDR3 is TGTGCCAGTGCAAGATACCGAGGGGCGGATACGCAGTATTTT. Encoded protein: CASARYRGADTQYF.

The CDR3 spells CASRDHLHNGYTF. The CDR3 nucleotides read TGTGCCAGCCGCGACCATCTTCATAATGGCTACACCTTC. This sequence joins TRBV3-1 and TRBJ1-2, with no clear D. Germline V CDR1 and CDR2: LGHDT, YNNKEL (reference sequence). V gave up 8 bases and J gave up 6 bases, with 16 bases separating them. This CDR3 comprises 13 residues.

This chain links TRBV27 with TRBJ2-7; D may be TRBD1 or TRBD2 (5 bases each). Germline V lookup: CDR1 MNHEY, CDR2 SMNVEV (reference sequence). The CDR3 runs 15 residues. Trimming removed 6 bases at V and 6 bases at J, with 21 bases between. CDR3 sequence (DNA): TGTGCCAGCAGACTAAGGTGGACTGGGACCGCCGAGCAGTACTTC. Translated, it gives CASRLRWTGTAEQYF.

In nucleotides, the CDR3 is TGCAGCGTTTTTGGACAGTCCTACGAGCAGTACTTC. The encoded protein is CSVFGQSYEQYF. This chain joins TRBV29-1 and TRBJ2-7; perhaps TRBD1 as D (6 bases). V was cut by 5 bases and J by 1 base, with 9 bases left in between. The germline V gene encodes CDR1 SQVTM and CDR2 ANQGSEA. The CDR3 is made up of 12 amino acids.

A note on this clonotype: At one end the junction does not follow the germline gene, possibly because of a read error. The chain employs TRBV12-3 or TRBV12-4 and TRBJ1-5; a possible D gene is TRBD1 (5 bases). The CDR3 sequence is 13 residues long. As DNA, the CDR3 is TGTGCCAGCAGCGGGACCCGGAATCAGCCCCAGAATTTT. This encodes CASSGTRNQPQNF.

This clonotype was picked up a small number of times. The chain carries TRBV3-1 and TRBJ1-1; unclear D gene. V lost 3 bases to trimming and J lost 4 bases, with 6 bases between them. The CDR3 has 12 residues. CDR1 and CDR2 from the germline V gene are LGHDT and YNNKEL (reference sequence). The chain's CDR3 is CASSHGVTEAFF. The DNA for the CDR3 is TGTGCCAGCAGCCATGGGGTCACTGAAGCTTTCTTT.

This clonotype was observed a few times. The chain joins TRBV18 to TRBJ2-2, with D unclear. Deletions cut 5 bases from V and 4 bases from J, with 8 bases between. CDR3 length: 13 residues. Germline-derived CDR1 and CDR2 are KGHSH and LQKENI. CDR3 residues: CASSGTITGELFF. The DNA of the CDR3 is TGTGCCAGCTCAGGCACGATCACCGGGGAGCTGTTTTTT.

This clonotype was seen a handful of times. The V gene is TRBV6-2 or TRBV6-3, the J gene TRBJ2-3; 7 positions agree with TRBD2. The CDR3 has 17 residues. CDR1 is MNHEY and CDR2 is SVGEGT in the germline V gene. J lost 2 bases, V lost 3 bases, and 11 bases had no gene match. CDR3 amino acids: CASSYRASGALTDTQYF. CDR3 coding DNA: TGTGCCAGCAGTTATCGGGCTAGCGGAGCTCTCACAGATACGCAGTATTTT.

This clonotype was seen just once. The genes are TRBV20-1 and TRBJ1-5; possible D gene TRBD1, 6 bases. CDR3 length: 16 residues. Per germline, CDR1 DFQATT and CDR2 SNEGSKA (reference sequence). Trimming stripped 2 bases from V and 1 base from J, with 15 bases between. CDR3 DNA sequence: TGCAGTGCTAGAAGAACCAGGGGCGTGAGCAATCAGCCCCAGCATTTT. Protein: CSARRTRGVSNQPQHF.

V is TRBV12-3 or TRBV12-4 and J is TRBJ2-7; maybe TRBD1 (5 bases). The CDR3 consists of 15 residues. Trimming pared 5 bases from V and 2 bases from J, leaving 16 bases between. DNA of the CDR3: TGTGCCAGCAGTCCGTTGGGTTCAGGGACCTACGAGCAGTACTTC. Protein: CASSPLGSGTYEQYF.

CDR3 nucleotides: TGTGCCACCAGCAGTCCGGCAACAGGGTCCTATGGCTACACCTTC. This sequence encodes CATSSPATGSYGYTF. This chain links TRBV15 with TRBJ1-2; D is possibly TRBD1 (6 bases). From germline, CDR1 is LNHNV and CDR2 YYDKDF (reference sequence). The V end was cut by 3 bases, the J end by 4 bases, with 15 bases between. This CDR3 spans 15 amino acids.

The chain is built from TRBV21-1 and TRBJ1-1. TRBV21-1 is a pseudogene segment. The CDR3 consists of 13 residues. In nucleotides, the CDR3 is TGTGCCAGCAGCAAAGGCACGAACACTGAAGCTTTCTTT. This codes for CASSKGTNTEAFF.

There are a few counts of this clonotype. This chain uses TRBV12-3 or TRBV12-4 with TRBJ2-3; TRBD1 might be the D (5 bases). The CDR3 sequence is 17 residues long. Trimming took off 4 bases at V and 2 bases at J, with 19 bases between the two ends. CDR3 sequence reads: CASSSPRVGAYTDTQYF. CDR3 coding DNA: TGTGCCAGCAGTTCCCCCAGGGTTGGGGCGTACACAGATACGCAGTATTTT.

This clonotype was recorded many times. This chain uses TRBV6-4 with TRBJ2-1; 9 bases fit TRBD2. Germline CDR1 is MRHNA and CDR2 is SNTAGT. The CDR3 contains 16 residues. With V trimmed by 5 bases and J by 5 bases, 10 bases remained unmatched. The CDR3 reads CASSLLAGGGDNEQFF. In nucleotides, the CDR3 is TGTGCCAGCAGTCTCCTAGCTGGCGGGGGGGACAATGAGCAGTTCTTC.

This clonotype has just a few counts. The chain joins TRBV12-5 to TRBJ2-7, with TRBD2 matching over 7 bases. The CDR3 runs 13 residues. V lost 4 bases, J lost 4 bases, and 4 bases stayed unmatched. Germline CDR1 is LGHNT and CDR2 is FRNRAP. CDR3 sequence (DNA): TGTGCTAGTGGTTCGGGAGGACCATACGAGCAGTACTTC. Translation: CASGSGGPYEQYF.

In its sample, this clonotype was seen many times. The chain is built from TRBV14 and TRBJ2-5; tentatively, D is TRBD2 (5 bases). CDR1 and CDR2 (germline): SGHDN, FVKESK. Trimming stripped 6 bases from V and 1 base from J, with 15 bases between. The CDR3 is 15 amino acids. The CDR3 protein is CASSDLGLGQETQYF. CDR3 bases: TGTGCCAGCAGTGATCTTGGACTGGGCCAAGAGACCCAGTACTTC.

This clonotype was counted between two and nine times. This chain connects TRBV6-5 to TRBJ2-5; tentatively, D is TRBD1 (6 bases). Germline assignment: CDR1 MNHEY and CDR2 SVGAGI. Trimming took 0 bases from V and 1 from J, leaving 9 bases between them. CDR3 length: 15 residues. This CDR3 reads CASSYSAGVQETQYF. The DNA of the CDR3 is TGTGCCAGCAGTTACTCGGCAGGGGTCCAAGAGACCCAGTACTTC.

The chain has TRBV2 and TRBJ2-2, with D perhaps TRBD1 (6 bases). The CDR3 length is 16 residues. The germline V and J ends were trimmed by 4 bases and 5 bases, with 17 bases remaining between them. Germline-derived CDR1 and CDR2 are SNHLY and FYNNEI. The CDR3 DNA is TGTGCCAGCAGTGGGCCAGGGGCTAGTAGGACCGGGGAGCTGTTTTTT. The encoded protein is CASSGPGASRTGELFF.

The chain employs TRBV2 and TRBJ2-3; tentative D call: TRBD2 (5 bases). The ends were cut back, 0 bases at V and 3 bases at J, with 10 bases in the middle. This CDR3 is 15 amino acids long. Germline V gene data show CDR1 as SNHLY and CDR2 as FYNNEI. The CDR3 DNA reads TGTGCCAGCAGTGAAGCAGGGAGTAGTACAGATACGCAGTATTTT. Its translation is CASSEAGSSTDTQYF.

This clonotype was counted at least ten times. The V call is TRBV20-1, the J call TRBJ2-7; 8 bases map to TRBD1. This CDR3 comprises 14 residues. Germline CDR1 DFQATT, CDR2 SNEGSKA (reference sequence). V shed 5 bases, J shed 2 bases, and the junction held 8 bases outside the gene matches. CDR3: CSAHRDRPPYEQYF. The CDR3 nucleotides read TGCAGTGCTCACCGGGACAGGCCCCCCTACGAGCAGTACTTC.

This chain links TRBV9 with TRBJ2-2; D unclear. Germline V gene data show CDR1 as SGDLS and CDR2 as YYNGEE. This CDR3 contains 12 residues. Trimming left V 6 bases short and J 7 bases short, with 10 bases between. The CDR3 is CASTRRDGELFF. CDR3 DNA: TGTGCCAGCACTCGGCGAGACGGGGAGCTGTTTTTT.

The CDR3 sequence: CASSDQGWLADTQYF. The CDR3 nucleotides are TGTGCCAGCAGTGATCAGGGGTGGTTGGCAGATACGCAGTATTTT. The chain links TRBV6-1 to TRBJ2-3; D is possibly TRBD1 (6 bases). CDR1 MNHNS and CDR2 SASEGT come from the germline V gene. Trimming shortened V by 3 bases and J by 4 bases, and 14 bases separated the two germline ends. The CDR3 sequence is 15 residues long.

There are a few counts of this clonotype. The CDR3 DNA is TGCGCCAGCAGCGGGGACGGAACCTATGGCTACACCTTC. Translation: CASSGDGTYGYTF. J is TRBJ1-2 and V is TRBV5-1; D possibly corresponds to TRBD1 (5 bases). The CDR3 covers 13 residues. Germline V gives CDR1 SGHRS, CDR2 YFSETQ. V was pared by 4 bases and J by 4 bases, with 11 bases between.

The CDR3 nucleotides read TGTGCCTGGAGTTTACTAGCGGGAGGGGATGAGCAGTTCTTC. It encodes CAWSLLAGGDEQFF. This chain connects TRBV30 to TRBJ2-1, with 13 bases lining up with TRBD2. Germline-derived CDR1 and CDR2 are GTSNPN and SVGIG (reference sequence). Losses at the gene ends were 2 bases for V and 8 bases for J; bases not matched to a gene: 3. The CDR3 consists of 14 residues.

This clonotype was seen a few times. The chain is built from TRBV7-9 and TRBJ1-2; TRBD1 matches at 7 bases. V dropped 2 bases and J dropped 4; count of bases not matched to a gene: 10. CDR3 size: 16 residues. Germline V gene data show CDR1 as SEHNR and CDR2 as FQNEAQ (reference sequence). The CDR3 sequence is CASSLISGQTLYGYTF. In nucleotides, the CDR3 is TGTGCCAGCAGCTTAATATCGGGACAGACTCTCTATGGCTACACCTTC.

The chain combines TRBV27 with TRBJ1-5; tentative D call: TRBD1 (5 bases). V was shortened by 2 bases and J by 7 bases, with 12 bases between the two germline ends. This CDR3 is 14 amino acids long. Per germline, CDR1 MNHEY and CDR2 SMNVEV (reference sequence). CDR3 loop: CASSLGSGAQPQHF. The CDR3 nucleotides are TGTGCCAGCAGTTTAGGCAGCGGGGCCCAGCCCCAGCATTTT.

The V call is TRBV24-1, the J call TRBJ1-2; D remains unclear. Germline V CDR1 and CDR2: KGHDR, SFDVKD. This CDR3 comprises 12 residues. Trimming cost V 4 bases and J 2 bases, with 4 bases left between them. CDR3 coding DNA: TGTGCCACCAGTGACACAAACTATGGCTACACCTTC. Its translation: CATSDTNYGYTF.

This chain joins TRBV24-1 and TRBJ2-1; TRBD2 agrees at 9 bases. The germline V gene encodes CDR1 KGHDR and CDR2 SFDVKD. This CDR3 contains 16 residues. Trimming cost V 2 bases and J 10 bases; bases outside gene matches: 11. CDR3 loop: CATSDSLRLAVTEQFF. The CDR3 coding sequence is TGTGCCACCAGTGATTCACTCCGACTAGCGGTGACCGAGCAGTTCTTC.

This sequence joins TRBV9 and TRBJ2-3; a weak D match, TRBD2 (5 bases). CDR1 SGDLS and CDR2 YYNGEE come from the germline V gene. Trimming shortened V by 0 bases and J by 0 bases, and 8 bases separated the two germline ends. This CDR3 has 15 amino acids. For the CDR3, the DNA is TGTGCCAGCAGCGTAGGTGAGGGTAGCACAGATACGCAGTATTTT. It encodes CASSVGEGSTDTQYF.

This CDR3 is CASSLNDRGLSETQYF. The CDR3 bases are TGTGCCAGCAGCCTGAATGACAGGGGGCTTTCAGAGACCCAGTACTTC. The chain recombines TRBV3-1 with TRBJ2-5; TRBD1 matches 10 bases. V trimming: 4 bases; J trimming: 4 bases; junction bases outside the gene matches: 9. CDR3 length: 16 residues. Germline V gene data show CDR1 as LGHDT and CDR2 as YNNKEL (reference sequence).